This entry features one TCR beta chain sequence. Its antigen is not identified. TCR alpha and TCR beta cDNA libraries carrying sample barcodes and UMIs came from 5'RACE with constant-segment primers. Via MiXCR, TCRdb re-called the 5' RACE reads, giving one row per CDR3 protein. The top ten clones hold roughly 21% of a sample with approximately 390,000 distinct CDR3 sequences, about 15% of them seen once. The sample is drawn from a study of T-cell memory formation after mild COVID-19. Notes on the study in general: Among CD4+ contracting clones, most were CM and EM, and CD8+ ones EMRA.

The germline V gene encodes CDR1 LNHDA and CDR2 SQIVND (reference sequence). The CDR3 is 12 amino acids. Between the trimmed V and J ends, which lost 9 bases and 0 bases, there was a span of 9 bases. The source material was PBMCs or a T cell subset sorted from them (not recorded which). This chain connects TRBV19 to TRBJ2-7; a possible D gene is TRBD1 (6 bases). The receptor's source is a man aged 18 to 29 who had mild COVID-19 (a few samples of this study predate the infection). Cell type and time point are not known. Here the CDR3 reads CASQGSSYEQYF. The CDR3 bases are TGTGCCAGCCAGGGGAGCTCCTACGAGCAGTACTTC.